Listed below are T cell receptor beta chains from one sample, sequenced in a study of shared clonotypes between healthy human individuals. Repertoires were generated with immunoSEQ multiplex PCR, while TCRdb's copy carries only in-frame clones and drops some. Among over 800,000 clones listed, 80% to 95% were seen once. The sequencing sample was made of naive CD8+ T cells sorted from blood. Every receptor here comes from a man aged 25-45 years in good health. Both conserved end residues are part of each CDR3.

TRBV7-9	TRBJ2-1	CASSVNRMSYNEQFF
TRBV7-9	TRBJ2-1	CASSTNAGTLDNEQFF
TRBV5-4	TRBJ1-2	CASSFFDARYGYTF
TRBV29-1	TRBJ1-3	CSAVGATNSGNTIYF
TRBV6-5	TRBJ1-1	CASSHRGEVNTEAFF
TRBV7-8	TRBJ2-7	CASSSSSYEQYF
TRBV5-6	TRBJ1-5	CASSFGTGGQPQHF
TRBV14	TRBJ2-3	CASSPGQGIPDTQYF
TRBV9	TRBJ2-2	CASSVKGELFF
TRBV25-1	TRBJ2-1	CASSESGLAGGYNEQFF
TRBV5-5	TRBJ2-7	CASGVGSGAYEQYF
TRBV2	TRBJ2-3	CASCPGRDFTDTQYF
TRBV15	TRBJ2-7	CATSLQDVSYEQYF
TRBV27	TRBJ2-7	CASSLKGATYEQYF
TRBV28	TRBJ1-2	CASSFSRTGNGYTF
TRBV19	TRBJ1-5	CASSISGALSGQPQHF
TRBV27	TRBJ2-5	CASGGTGVETQYF
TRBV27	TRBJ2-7	CASSLRGGPSYEQYF
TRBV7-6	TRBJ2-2	CASSPESGELFF
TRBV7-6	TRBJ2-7	CASSLPTAGHERHF
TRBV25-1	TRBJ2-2	CASSELRAGGNTGELFF
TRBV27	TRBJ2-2	CASSPDFVAYFGELFF
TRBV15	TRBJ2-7	CATSLAGGYEQYF
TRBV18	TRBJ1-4	CASSPYVGQATNEKLFF
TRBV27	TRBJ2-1	CASSPSRAGEQFF
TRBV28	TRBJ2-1	CASRARTVRYNEQFF
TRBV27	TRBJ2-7	CASSDHGLAGGTQYEQYF
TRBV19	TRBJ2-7	CASSIVSLGEDTYEQYF
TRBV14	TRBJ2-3	CASSQVGGPTDTQYF
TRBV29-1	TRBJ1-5	CSVGGQGNQPQHF
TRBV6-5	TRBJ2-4	CASSLTEQNIQYF
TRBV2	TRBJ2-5	CATHDQETQYF
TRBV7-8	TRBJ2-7	CASSLLDWEQYF
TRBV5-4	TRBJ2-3	CASSQMPQQGDTQYF
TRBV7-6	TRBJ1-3	CASSAPFRDSGNTIYF
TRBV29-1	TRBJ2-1	CSVDTPPGLAYNEQFF
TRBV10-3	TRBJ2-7	CAISTGLPYEQYF
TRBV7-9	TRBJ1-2	CASSSLQRYGYTF
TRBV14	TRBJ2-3	CASSQTVDYRPDTQYF
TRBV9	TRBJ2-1	CASSVELAGGGNEQFF
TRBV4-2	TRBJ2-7	CASSQDPGLAHEQYF
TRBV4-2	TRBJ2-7	CASSRGDYEQYF
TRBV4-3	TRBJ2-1	CASSQDGGTQEGEQFF
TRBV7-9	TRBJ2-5	CASSLAGRETQETQYF
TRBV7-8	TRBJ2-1	CASSPKPGTRAYNEQFF
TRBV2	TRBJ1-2	CASSGQGSYGYTF
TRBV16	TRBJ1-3	CASSRGGLDTIYF
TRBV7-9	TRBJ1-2	CASSLGDSNYYGYTF
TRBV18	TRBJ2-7	CASSPISGGYEQYF
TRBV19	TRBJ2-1	CASSIGQGGYEQFF
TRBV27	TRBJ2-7	CASRAAGAGYEQYF
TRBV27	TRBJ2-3	CASSLRGEIRTDTQYF
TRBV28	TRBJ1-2	CASRGFMGYGYTF
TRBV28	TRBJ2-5	CASSLRQGASDLGETQYF
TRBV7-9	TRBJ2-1	CAILSSVPYNEQFF
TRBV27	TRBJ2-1	CASSILSRSSDEQFF
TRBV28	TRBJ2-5	CASIQGAGLYREETQYF
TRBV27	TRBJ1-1	CASTPGQMTTEAFF